The 13 T cell receptor beta chains reported below all come from one sample, sequenced in a study of T cells expressing NK-cell markers. TCRdb reworked the 5' RACE reads into one entry per CDR3 protein, no DNA. The sample table includes fewer than 40,000 distinct CDR3 sequences. What was sequenced was blood T cells: a sorted CD56 or NKG2C T cell subset, CD4+ or CD8+ T cells, or bulk PBMC T cells (not recorded which). The receptors here all came from a woman aged 18 to 75 in good health.

The chain employs TRBV5-1 and TRBJ1-3. CDR1 is SGHRS, CDR2 YFSETQ, per germline. This CDR3 is built from 17 residues. CDR3 region: CASRPPPEASSGNTIYF.

The V call is TRBV7-6, the J call TRBJ1-4; TCRdb selects TRBD1, and the lack of DNA leaves this call unchecked. The germline V gene encodes CDR1 SGHVS and CDR2 FNYEAQ. CDR3 length: 15 amino acids. CDR3 amino acids: CASRAERRGDEKLFF.

This sequence joins TRBV6-5 and TRBJ1-2; TCRdb names TRBD1, which stays unverified in the absence of DNA. The CDR3 loop spans 14 amino acids. Germline CDR1 is MNHEY and CDR2 is SVGAGI. The CDR3 spells CASSYPQGAHGYTF.

V is TRBV5-1 and J is TRBJ1-1; TCRdb indicates TRBD1, and absent DNA this call remains unverified. Germline CDR1 is SGHRS and CDR2 is YFSETQ. There are 17 residues in the CDR3. CDR3 sequence: CASSIRPGTGANTEAFF.

This chain uses TRBV28 with TRBJ2-7; the TCRdb D gene call, TRBD1, has no DNA to confirm it. Germline values: CDR1 MDHEN, CDR2 SYDVKM. CDR3 length: 15 amino acids. CDR3 loop: CASRGQGEVSYEQYF.

V and J are TRBV20-1 and TRBJ1-1; the D call of TRBD1 rests on TCRdb alone, since no DNA is present to check it. The CDR3 runs to 15 residues. Germline assignment: CDR1 DFQATT and CDR2 SNEGSKA (reference sequence). CDR3 sequence reads: CSARDTTGAVTEAFF.

The chain employs TRBV19 and TRBJ1-4. The CDR3 totals 15 residues. Per the germline V gene, CDR1 is LNHDA and CDR2 is SQIVND (reference sequence). The CDR3 region is CASSRVLATNEKLFF.

J is TRBJ2-1 and V is TRBV4-1; checking the TCRdb D call of TRBD1 is not possible without DNA. CDR1 MGHRA and CDR2 YSYEKL come from the germline V gene. The CDR3 extends over 16 amino acids. CDR3 residues: CASSERSRDRVDEQFF.

V and J are TRBV27 and TRBJ1-1; the D call from TCRdb, TRBD1, cannot be confirmed without DNA. The CDR3 length is 15 residues. Germline loops: CDR1 MNHEY, CDR2 SMNVEV (reference sequence). The CDR3 sequence: CASSLGDGGWTEAFF.

The CDR3 loop is CASSFSGRAYEQYF. The chain employs TRBV27 and TRBJ2-7; the TRBD2 assignment by TCRdb is unverifiable without DNA. This CDR3 spans 14 amino acids. Germline V gene lookup returns CDR1 MNHEY and CDR2 SMNVEV (reference sequence).

J is TRBJ1-4 and V is TRBV4-1. Germline V gene data show CDR1 as MGHRA and CDR2 as YSYEKL. The CDR3 has 16 amino acids. The CDR3: CASSQGYRALNEKLFF.

The J gene is TRBJ2-1, the V gene TRBV28; TCRdb's D call of TRBD2 is untestable without DNA. Per germline, CDR1 MDHEN and CDR2 SYDVKM. The CDR3 covers 16 residues. CDR3 sequence reads: CASSFEGGRDVGEQFF.

The chain has TRBV9 and TRBJ2-7; absent DNA, TCRdb's TRBD2 call cannot be checked. Germline CDR1 SGDLS, CDR2 YYNGEE. CDR3 length equals 15 residues. The CDR3 reads CASSVGLGGGGEQYF.